This T cell receptor beta chain was sequenced for a study of blood T cell repertoires in COVID-19. Overall study: PBMCs, B-cell-depleted T cells, or T cells provided the cDNA or gDNA that made up the material.

Participant age was about 18 to 100 years, and participants resided in approximately 24 US areas. This clone was seen only a few times. Original processing methods: It was from reference gene primer amplification that nucleated cell counts were estimated. TCRdb's copy holds only in-frame clones and misses some; the assay was immunoSEQ multiplex PCR. V and J calls and clone size follow that table, whereas D and trimming were derived from the DNA. The repertoire holds some 200,000 clones, with roughly four fifths as singletons. Per germline, CDR1 MGHRA and CDR2 YSYEKL. The CDR3 covers 14 residues. The V gene lost 8 bases and the J gene lost 2 bases, with 15 bases spanning the gap.

The sequenced sample was PBMCs or T cells enriched from blood (not recorded which). The TCR sequence derives from a man aged 40-50 years who had recovered from COVID-19. The chain has TRBV4-1 and TRBJ1-2; D might be TRBD1 (5 bases). The CDR3 coding sequence is TGCGCCAGCCGTCCTCCGGGGGGGAACTATGGCTACACCTTC. Protein product: CASRPPGGNYGYTF.